A few counts support the clone carrying this T cell receptor beta chain. This specimen comes from a study of blood T cell repertoires in COVID-19. Study background: Acute and convalescent COVID-19 specimens originated in the United States, Italy and Spain. Sources were T cells, B-cell-depleted T cells, or PBMCs; the material itself was cDNA or gDNA.

While infection was still active, Seattle patients were enrolled and then followed longitudinally. Methods used by the authors: Quantification of nucleated cells was approximated via reference gene primer amplification. TCRdb keeps only in-frame clones here, not all; method: immunoSEQ multiplex PCR. The V and J calls and clone size were taken over from that table, and D and trimming were inferred from the DNA. The sample carries around 200,000 clones, 70% to 80% recorded once. From germline, CDR1 is SGHRS and CDR2 YFSETQ. Between the trimmed V and J ends, which lost 0 bases and 4 bases, there was a span of 11 bases. CDR3 length: 14 amino acids.

The TCR sequence derives from a woman aged 40-49 years with COVID-19, enrolled during active disease. V gene TRBV5-1 combines with J gene TRBJ2-7; tentative D call: TRBD1 (6 bases). Sequencing was carried out using peripheral blood. This chain's CDR3 is CASSLAGTLYEQYF. The CDR3 bases are TGCGCCAGCAGCTTGGCCGGGACATTGTACGAGCAGTACTTC.